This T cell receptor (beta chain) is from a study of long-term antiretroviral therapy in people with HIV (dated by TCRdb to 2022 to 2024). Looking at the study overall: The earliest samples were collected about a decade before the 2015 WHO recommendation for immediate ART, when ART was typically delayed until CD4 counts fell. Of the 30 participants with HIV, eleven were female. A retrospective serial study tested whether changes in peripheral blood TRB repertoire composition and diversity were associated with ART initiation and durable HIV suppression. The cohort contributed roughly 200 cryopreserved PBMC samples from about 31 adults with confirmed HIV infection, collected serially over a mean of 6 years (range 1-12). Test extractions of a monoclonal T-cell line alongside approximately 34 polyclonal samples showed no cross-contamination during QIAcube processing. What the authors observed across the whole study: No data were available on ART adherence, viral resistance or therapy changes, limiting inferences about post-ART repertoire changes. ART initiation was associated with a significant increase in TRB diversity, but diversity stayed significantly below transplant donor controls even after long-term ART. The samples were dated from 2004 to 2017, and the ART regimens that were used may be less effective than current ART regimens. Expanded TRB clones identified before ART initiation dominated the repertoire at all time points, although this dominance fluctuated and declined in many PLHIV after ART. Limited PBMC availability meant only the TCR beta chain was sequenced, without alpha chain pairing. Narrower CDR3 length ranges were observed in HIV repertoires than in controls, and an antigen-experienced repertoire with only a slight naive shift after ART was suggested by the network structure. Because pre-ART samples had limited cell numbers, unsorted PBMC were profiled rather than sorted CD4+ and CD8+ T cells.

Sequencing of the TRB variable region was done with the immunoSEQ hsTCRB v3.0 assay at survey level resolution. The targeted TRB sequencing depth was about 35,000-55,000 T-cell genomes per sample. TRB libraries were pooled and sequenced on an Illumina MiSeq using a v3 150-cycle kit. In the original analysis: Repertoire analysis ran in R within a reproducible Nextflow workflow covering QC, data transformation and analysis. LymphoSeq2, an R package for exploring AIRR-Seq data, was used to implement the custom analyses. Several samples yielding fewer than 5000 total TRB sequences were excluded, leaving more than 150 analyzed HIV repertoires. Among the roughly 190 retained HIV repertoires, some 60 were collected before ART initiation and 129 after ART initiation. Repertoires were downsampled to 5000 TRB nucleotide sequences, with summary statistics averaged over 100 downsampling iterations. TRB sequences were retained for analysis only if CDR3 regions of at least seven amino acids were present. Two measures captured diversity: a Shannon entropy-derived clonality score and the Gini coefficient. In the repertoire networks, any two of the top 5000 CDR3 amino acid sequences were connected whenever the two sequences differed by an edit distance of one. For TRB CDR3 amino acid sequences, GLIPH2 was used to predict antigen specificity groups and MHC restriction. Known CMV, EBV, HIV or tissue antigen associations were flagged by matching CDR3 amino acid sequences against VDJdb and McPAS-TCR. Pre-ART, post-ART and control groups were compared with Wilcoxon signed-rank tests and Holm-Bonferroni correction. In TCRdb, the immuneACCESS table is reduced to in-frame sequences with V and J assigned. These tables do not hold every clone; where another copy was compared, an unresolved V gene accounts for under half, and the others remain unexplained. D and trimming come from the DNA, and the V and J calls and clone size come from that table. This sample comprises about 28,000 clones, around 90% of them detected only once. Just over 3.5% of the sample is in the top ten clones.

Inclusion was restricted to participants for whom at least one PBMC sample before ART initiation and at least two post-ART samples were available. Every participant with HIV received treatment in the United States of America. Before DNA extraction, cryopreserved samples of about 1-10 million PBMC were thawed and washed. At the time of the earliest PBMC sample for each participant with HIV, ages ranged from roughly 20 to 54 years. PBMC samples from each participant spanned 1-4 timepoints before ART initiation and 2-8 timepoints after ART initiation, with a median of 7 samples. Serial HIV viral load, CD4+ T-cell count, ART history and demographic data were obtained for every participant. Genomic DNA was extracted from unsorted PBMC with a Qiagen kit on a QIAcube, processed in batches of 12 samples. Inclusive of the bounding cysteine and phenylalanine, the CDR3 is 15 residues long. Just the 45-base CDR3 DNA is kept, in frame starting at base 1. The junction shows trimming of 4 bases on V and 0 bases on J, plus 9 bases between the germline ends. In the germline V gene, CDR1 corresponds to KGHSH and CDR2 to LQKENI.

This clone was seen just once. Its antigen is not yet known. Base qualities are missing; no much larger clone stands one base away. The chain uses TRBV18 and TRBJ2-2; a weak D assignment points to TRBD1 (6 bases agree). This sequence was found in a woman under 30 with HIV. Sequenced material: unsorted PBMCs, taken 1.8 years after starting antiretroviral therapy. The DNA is TGTGCCAGCTCACGGGACACGACGAACACCGGGGAGCTGTTTTTT. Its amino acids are CASSRDTTNTGELFF.